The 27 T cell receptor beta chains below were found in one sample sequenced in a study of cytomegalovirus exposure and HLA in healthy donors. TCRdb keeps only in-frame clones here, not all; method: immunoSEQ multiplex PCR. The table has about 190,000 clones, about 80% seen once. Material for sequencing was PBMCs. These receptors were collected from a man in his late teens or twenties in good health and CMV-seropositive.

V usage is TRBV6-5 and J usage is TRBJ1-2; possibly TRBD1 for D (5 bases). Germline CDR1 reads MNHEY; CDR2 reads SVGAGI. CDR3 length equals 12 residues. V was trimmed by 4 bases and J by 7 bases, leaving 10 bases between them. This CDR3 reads CASSWGDGGYTF. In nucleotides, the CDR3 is TGTGCCAGCAGTTGGGGGGACGGTGGCTACACCTTC.

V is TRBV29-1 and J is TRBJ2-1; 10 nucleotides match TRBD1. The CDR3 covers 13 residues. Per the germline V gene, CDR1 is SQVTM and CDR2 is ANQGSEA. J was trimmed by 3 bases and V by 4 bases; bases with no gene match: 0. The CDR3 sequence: CSVGTGGYNEQFF. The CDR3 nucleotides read TGCAGCGTTGGGACAGGGGGCTACAATGAGCAGTTCTTC.

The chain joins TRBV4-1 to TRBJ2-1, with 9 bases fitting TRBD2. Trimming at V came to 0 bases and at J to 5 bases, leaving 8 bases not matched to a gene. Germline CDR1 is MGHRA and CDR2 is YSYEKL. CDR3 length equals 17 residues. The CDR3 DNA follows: TGCGCCAGCAGCCAAGATTTCGGGACTAGCTCGGACAATGAGCAGTTCTTC. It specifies CASSQDFGTSSDNEQFF.

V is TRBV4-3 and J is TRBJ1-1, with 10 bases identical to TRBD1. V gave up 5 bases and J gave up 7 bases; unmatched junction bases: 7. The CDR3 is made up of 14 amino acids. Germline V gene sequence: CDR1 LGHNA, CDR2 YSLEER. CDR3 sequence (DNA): TGCGCCAGCAGCTCCGGGACAGGGGCGTTTGAAGCTTTCTTT. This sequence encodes CASSSGTGAFEAFF.

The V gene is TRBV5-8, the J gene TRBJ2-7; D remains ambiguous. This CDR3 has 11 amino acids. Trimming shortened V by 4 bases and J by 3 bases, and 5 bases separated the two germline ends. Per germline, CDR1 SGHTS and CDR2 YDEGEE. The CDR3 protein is CASSPVYEQYF. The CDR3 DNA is TGTGCCAGCAGCCCAGTCTACGAGCAGTACTTC.

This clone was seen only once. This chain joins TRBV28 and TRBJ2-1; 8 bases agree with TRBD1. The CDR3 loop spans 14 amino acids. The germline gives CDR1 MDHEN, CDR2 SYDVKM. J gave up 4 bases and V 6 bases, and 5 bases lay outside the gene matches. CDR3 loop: CASSPDREYNEQFF. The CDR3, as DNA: TGTGCCAGCAGCCCGGACAGGGAATACAATGAGCAGTTCTTC.

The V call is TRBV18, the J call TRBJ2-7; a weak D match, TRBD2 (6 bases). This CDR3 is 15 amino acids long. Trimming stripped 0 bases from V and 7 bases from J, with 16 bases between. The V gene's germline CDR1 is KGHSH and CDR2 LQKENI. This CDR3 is CASSPPAGSGGEQYF. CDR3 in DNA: TGTGCCAGCTCACCACCGGCGGGGTCCGGGGGTGAGCAGTACTTC.

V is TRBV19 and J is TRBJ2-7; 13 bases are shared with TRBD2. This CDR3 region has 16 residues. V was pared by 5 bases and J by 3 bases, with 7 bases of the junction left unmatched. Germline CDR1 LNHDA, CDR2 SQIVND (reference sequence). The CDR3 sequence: CASSPRTSGSIYEQYF. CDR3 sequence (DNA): TGTGCCAGTAGTCCCCGGACTAGCGGGAGTATCTACGAGCAGTACTTC.

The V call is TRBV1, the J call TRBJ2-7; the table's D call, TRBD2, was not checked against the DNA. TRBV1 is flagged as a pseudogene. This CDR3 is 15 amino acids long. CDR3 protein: CTSTTLSGDTYEQYF. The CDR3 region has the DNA TGCACCAGCACCACCCTGAGCGGGGATACTTACGAGCAGTACTTC.

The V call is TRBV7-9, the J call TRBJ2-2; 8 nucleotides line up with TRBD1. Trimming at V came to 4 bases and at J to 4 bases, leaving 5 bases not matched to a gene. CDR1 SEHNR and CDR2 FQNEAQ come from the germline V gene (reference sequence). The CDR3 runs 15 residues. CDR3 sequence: CASSSQGAGTGELFF. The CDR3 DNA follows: TGTGCCAGCAGCTCCCAGGGGGCAGGCACCGGGGAGCTGTTTTTT. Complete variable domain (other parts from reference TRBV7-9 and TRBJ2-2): DTGVSQNPRHKITKRGQNVTFRCDPISEHNRLYWYRQTLGQGPEFLTYFQNEAQLEKSRLLSDRFSAERPKGSFSTLEIQRTEQGDSAMYLCASSSQGAGTGELFFGEGSRLTVL.

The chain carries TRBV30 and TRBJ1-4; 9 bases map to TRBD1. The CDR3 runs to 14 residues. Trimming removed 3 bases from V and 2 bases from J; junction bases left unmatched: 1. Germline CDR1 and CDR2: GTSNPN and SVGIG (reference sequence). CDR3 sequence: CAWSGQGTNEKLFF. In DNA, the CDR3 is TGTGCCTGGAGCGGACAGGGGACTAATGAAAAACTGTTTTTT.

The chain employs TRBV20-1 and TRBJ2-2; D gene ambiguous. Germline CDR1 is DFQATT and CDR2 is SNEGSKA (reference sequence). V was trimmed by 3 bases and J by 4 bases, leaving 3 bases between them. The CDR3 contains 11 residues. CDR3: CSASSTGELFF. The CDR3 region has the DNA TGCAGTGCTAGCAGCACCGGGGAGCTGTTTTTT.

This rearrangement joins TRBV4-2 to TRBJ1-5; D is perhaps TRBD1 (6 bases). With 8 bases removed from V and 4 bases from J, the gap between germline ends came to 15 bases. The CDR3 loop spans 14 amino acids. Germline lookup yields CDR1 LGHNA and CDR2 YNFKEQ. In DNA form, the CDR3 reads TGTGCCAGCGGAGGGGGGGGCGGAAATCAGCCCCAGCATTTT. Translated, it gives CASGGGGGNQPQHF.

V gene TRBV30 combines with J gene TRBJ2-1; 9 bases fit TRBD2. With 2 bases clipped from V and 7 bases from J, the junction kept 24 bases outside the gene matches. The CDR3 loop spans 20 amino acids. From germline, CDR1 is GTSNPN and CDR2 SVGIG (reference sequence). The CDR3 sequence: CAWSRLLPGFRREGQNEQFF. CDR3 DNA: TGTGCCTGGAGTCGTTTGCTCCCGGGGTTCCGGCGGGAGGGCCAAAATGAGCAGTTCTTC.

The CDR3 protein is CASSFKRGQGAWVEKLFF. The CDR3 nucleotides are TGTGCCAGCAGCTTCAAGAGGGGACAGGGGGCCTGGGTTGAAAAACTGTTTTTT. V and J are TRBV5-5 and TRBJ1-4; 12 bases align to TRBD1. V lost 2 bases, J lost 7 bases, and 12 bases stayed unmatched. The germline CDR1 and CDR2 sequences are SGHKS and YYEKEE (reference sequence). This CDR3 spans 18 amino acids.

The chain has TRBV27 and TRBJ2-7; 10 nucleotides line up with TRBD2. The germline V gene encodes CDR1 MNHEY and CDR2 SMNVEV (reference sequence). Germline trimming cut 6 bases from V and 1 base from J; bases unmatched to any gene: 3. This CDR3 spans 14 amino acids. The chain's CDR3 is CASRYSGGSYEQYF. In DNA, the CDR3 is TGTGCCAGCAGATATAGCGGGGGGTCCTACGAGCAGTACTTC.

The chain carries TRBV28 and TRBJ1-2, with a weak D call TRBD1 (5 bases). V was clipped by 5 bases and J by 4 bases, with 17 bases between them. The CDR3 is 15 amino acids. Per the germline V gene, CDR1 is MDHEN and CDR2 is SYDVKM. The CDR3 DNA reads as TGTGCCAGCAGTCTCCGTCCGGGGGGTGGCTATGGCTACACCTTC. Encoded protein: CASSLRPGGGYGYTF.

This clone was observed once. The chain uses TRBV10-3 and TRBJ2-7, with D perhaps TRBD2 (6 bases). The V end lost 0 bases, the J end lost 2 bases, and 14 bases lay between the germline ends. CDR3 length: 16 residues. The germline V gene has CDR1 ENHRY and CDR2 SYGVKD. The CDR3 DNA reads TGTGCCATCAGTGAGTCACGAGCCGGACTAACCTACGAGCAGTACTTC. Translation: CAISESRAGLTYEQYF.

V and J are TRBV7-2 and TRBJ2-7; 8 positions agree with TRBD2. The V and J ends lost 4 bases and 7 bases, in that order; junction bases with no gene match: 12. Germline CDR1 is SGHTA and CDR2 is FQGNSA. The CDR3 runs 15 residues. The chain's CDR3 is CASSSAGSGTGEQYF. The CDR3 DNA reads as TGTGCCAGCAGCTCCGCCGGTAGCGGGACGGGTGAGCAGTACTTC.

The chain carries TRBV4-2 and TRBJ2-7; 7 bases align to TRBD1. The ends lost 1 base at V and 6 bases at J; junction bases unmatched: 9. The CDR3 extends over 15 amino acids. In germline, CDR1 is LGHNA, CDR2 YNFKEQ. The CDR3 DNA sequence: TGTGCCAGCAGCCAAGCATTTGGGGACAGTGGCGAGCAGTACTTC. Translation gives CASSQAFGDSGEQYF.

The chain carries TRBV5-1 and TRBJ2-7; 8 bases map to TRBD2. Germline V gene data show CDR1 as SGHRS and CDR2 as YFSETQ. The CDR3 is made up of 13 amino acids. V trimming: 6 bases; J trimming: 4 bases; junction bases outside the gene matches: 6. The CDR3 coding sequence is TGCGCCAGCAAAGCGGGAGTGATGTACGAGCAGTACTTC. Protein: CASKAGVMYEQYF. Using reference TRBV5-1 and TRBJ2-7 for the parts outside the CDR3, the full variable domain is KAGVTQTPRYLIKTRGQQVTLSCSPISGHRSVSWYQQTPGQGLQFLFEYFSETQRNKGNFPGRFSGRQFSNSRSEMNVSTLELGDSALYLCASKAGVMYEQYFGPGTRLTVT.

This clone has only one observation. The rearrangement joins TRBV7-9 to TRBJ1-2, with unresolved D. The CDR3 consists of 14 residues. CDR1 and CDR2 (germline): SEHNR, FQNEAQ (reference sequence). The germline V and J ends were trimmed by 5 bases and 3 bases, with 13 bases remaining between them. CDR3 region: CASSTETEYYGYTF. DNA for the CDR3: TGTGCCAGCAGCACTGAGACTGAATACTATGGCTACACCTTC.

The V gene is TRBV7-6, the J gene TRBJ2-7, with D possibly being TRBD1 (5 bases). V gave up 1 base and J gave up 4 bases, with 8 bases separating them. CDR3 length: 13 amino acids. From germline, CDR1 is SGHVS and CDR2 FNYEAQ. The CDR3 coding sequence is TGTGCCAGCAGCTTAGGGGGCGAGTACGAGCAGTACTTC. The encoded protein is CASSLGGEYEQYF.

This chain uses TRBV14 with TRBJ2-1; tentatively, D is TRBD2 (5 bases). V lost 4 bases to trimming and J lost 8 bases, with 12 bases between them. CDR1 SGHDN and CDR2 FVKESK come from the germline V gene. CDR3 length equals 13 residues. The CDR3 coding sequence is TGTGCCAGCAGCCGCCCCGGGCGGGATGAGCAGTTCTTC. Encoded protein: CASSRPGRDEQFF.

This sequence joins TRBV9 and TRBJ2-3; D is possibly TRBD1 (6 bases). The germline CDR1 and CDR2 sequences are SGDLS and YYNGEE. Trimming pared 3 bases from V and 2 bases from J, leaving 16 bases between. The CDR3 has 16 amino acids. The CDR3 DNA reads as TGTGCCAGCAGCGCGATCCCACAGGGATCCACAGATACGCAGTATTTT. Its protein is CASSAIPQGSTDTQYF.

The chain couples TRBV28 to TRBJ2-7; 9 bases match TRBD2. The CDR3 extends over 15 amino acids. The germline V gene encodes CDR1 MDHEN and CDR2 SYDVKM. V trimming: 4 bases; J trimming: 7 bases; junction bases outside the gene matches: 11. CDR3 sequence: CASSWVGRGGREQYF. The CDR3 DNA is TGTGCCAGCAGTTGGGTGGGGCGGGGGGGTAGAGAGCAGTACTTC.

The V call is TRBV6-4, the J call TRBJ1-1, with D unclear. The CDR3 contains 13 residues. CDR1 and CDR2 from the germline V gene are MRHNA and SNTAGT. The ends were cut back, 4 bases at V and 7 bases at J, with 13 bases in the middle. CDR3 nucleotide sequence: TGTGCCAGCAGTGTGGACGGGGTAGGTGAAGCTTTCTTT. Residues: CASSVDGVGEAFF.